The 20 T cell receptor beta chains given below trace back to one sample, sequenced in a study of blood T cell repertoires in COVID-19. Repertoires were generated with immunoSEQ multiplex PCR, while TCRdb's copy carries only in-frame clones and drops some. The sample lists 63,000 or so clones, 80% to 90% seen once, with less than 15% in the top ten. What was sequenced was peripheral blood. The receptors come from a human donor in a cohort sampled during active COVID-19.

A single count supports this clone. This chain links TRBV28 with TRBJ1-6; 7 bases are shared with TRBD1. Germline V CDR1 and CDR2: MDHEN, SYDVKM. J was trimmed by 9 bases and V by 5 bases; bases with no gene match: 10. This CDR3 comprises 15 residues. In nucleotides, the CDR3 is TGTGCCAGCAGTACCGCGGGAACAGGGGCTTCACCCCTCCACTTT. Translated, it gives CASSTAGTGASPLHF. Together with reference TRBV28 and TRBJ1-6, the CDR3 gives the full variable domain: DVKVTQSSRYLVKRTGEKVFLECVQDMDHENMFWYRQDPGLGLRLIYFSYDVKMKEKGDIPEGYSVSREKKERFSLILESASTNQTSMYLCASSTAGTGASPLHFGNGTRLTVT.

This rearrangement joins TRBV4-2 to TRBJ1-3; D perhaps matches TRBD1 (5 bases). This CDR3 has 15 residues. Trimming cost V 0 bases and J 1 base, with 7 bases left between them. Germline V CDR1 and CDR2: LGHNA, YNFKEQ. The CDR3 protein is CASSQEEGSGNTIYF. Written as DNA, the CDR3 is TGTGCCAGCAGCCAAGAGGAGGGGTCTGGAAACACCATATATTTT.

The rearrangement uses TRBV30 and TRBJ2-5; maybe TRBD1 (5 bases). The CDR3 has 15 amino acids. CDR1 is GTSNPN, CDR2 SVGIG, per germline (reference sequence). The V and J ends lost 0 bases and 2 bases respectively, with 13 bases between them. CDR3 in amino acids: CAWSVIKGSQETQYF. The CDR3 region has the DNA TGTGCCTGGAGTGTAATAAAGGGGTCACAAGAGACCCAGTACTTC.

This sequence joins TRBV19 and TRBJ2-2; TRBD1 is a possible D gene (5 bases). V lost 3 bases to trimming and J lost 0 bases, with 17 bases between them. The length of the CDR3 is 18 residues. Germline V CDR1 and CDR2: LNHDA, SQIVND (reference sequence). This CDR3 is CASSIIYRAGSNTGELFF. The CDR3 DNA reads TGTGCCAGTAGTATTATTTATCGAGCAGGGTCGAACACCGGGGAGCTGTTTTTT.

The chain combines TRBV18 with TRBJ2-2; D gene uncertain. V was cut by 2 bases and J by 8 bases, with 12 bases left in between. Germline CDR1 KGHSH, CDR2 LQKENI. This CDR3 has 14 amino acids. CDR3: CASSPDDMPGELFF. CDR3 nucleotides: TGTGCCAGCTCACCAGACGACATGCCAGGGGAGCTGTTTTTT.

J is TRBJ1-1 and V is TRBV6-6; TRBD1 is a possible D gene (5 bases). The CDR3 has 13 amino acids. Deletions cut 3 bases from V and 5 bases from J, with 10 bases between. Looked up from germline, CDR1 is MNHNY and CDR2 is SVGAGI (reference sequence). In DNA form, the CDR3 reads TGTGCCAGCAGTTATGGGGGGAGTACTGAAGCTTTCTTT. Translation gives CASSYGGSTEAFF.

The genes are TRBV4-1 and TRBJ2-1; 7 nucleotides align to TRBD2. Germline CDR1 MGHRA, CDR2 YSYEKL. The length of the CDR3 is 15 residues. V shed 3 bases and J 2 bases; nucleotides not matched to a gene: 4. The CDR3 loop reads CASSHTAGTYNEQFF. CDR3 DNA sequence: TGCGCCAGCAGCCATACAGCGGGGACCTACAATGAGCAGTTCTTC.

This chain links TRBV3-1 (or the pseudogene TRBV3-2) with TRBJ1-4; D is possibly TRBD1 (6 bases). The CDR3 is 12 amino acids. Trimming removed 2 bases at V and 8 bases at J, with 6 bases between. Germline V gives CDR1 LGHDT, CDR2 YNNKEL (reference sequence). The CDR3: CASSQTGEKLFF. The DNA of the CDR3 is TGTGCCAGCAGCCAAACAGGGGAAAAACTGTTTTTT.

This clone turned up a few times. J is TRBJ1-5 and V is TRBV19, with D tentatively TRBD1 (5 bases). The CDR3 is 13 amino acids. V lost 7 bases and J 11 bases, leaving 18 bases between the germline ends. Germline-derived CDR1 and CDR2 are LNHDA and SQIVND (reference sequence). The CDR3 spells CASNGDSVMSQHF. The CDR3 region has the DNA TGTGCCAGTAATGGGGACTCGGTGATGTCCCAGCATTTT.

This clone turned up a few times. This chain joins TRBV9 and TRBJ1-6, with unresolved D. The V gene lost 3 bases and the J gene lost 6 bases, with 7 bases spanning the gap. Germline V gene lookup returns CDR1 SGDLS and CDR2 YYNGEE. This CDR3 has 13 amino acids. The CDR3 DNA sequence: TGTGCCAGCAGCGCTGTATCTAATTCACCCCTCCACTTT. Residues: CASSAVSNSPLHF.

The chain recombines TRBV2 with TRBJ2-7; D is unresolved. Germline CDR1 is SNHLY and CDR2 is FYNNEI. CDR3 length: 12 residues. The V end lost 3 bases, the J end lost 0 bases, and 3 bases lay between the germline ends. This CDR3 is CASSDSSYEQYF. The CDR3 DNA reads as TGTGCCAGCAGTGACAGCTCCTACGAGCAGTACTTC.

This sequence joins TRBV9 and TRBJ2-7; weak D call: TRBD2 (5 bases). This CDR3 contains 14 residues. Between the trimmed V and J ends, which lost 0 bases and 6 bases, there was a span of 13 bases. The germline V gene has CDR1 SGDLS and CDR2 YYNGEE. In DNA, the CDR3 is TGTGCCAGCAGCGTAGATCTCGGGGTTCCCGAGCAGTACTTC. Its protein product is CASSVDLGVPEQYF.

The CDR3 region is CASSLFGGGDYGYTF. The CDR3 nucleotides read TGTGCCAGCAGTTTATTCGGAGGGGGCGACTATGGCTACACCTTC. The chain combines TRBV27 with TRBJ1-2; 7 bases line up with TRBD1. CDR3 length equals 15 residues. Germline V gene lookup returns CDR1 MNHEY and CDR2 SMNVEV (reference sequence). V was pared by 1 base and J by 3 bases, with 5 bases of the junction left unmatched.

This chain connects TRBV5-4 to TRBJ1-1; 7 nucleotides agree with TRBD1. The V gene's germline CDR1 is SGHNT and CDR2 YYREEE (reference sequence). The CDR3 length is 13 residues. Germline trimming cut 4 bases from V and 4 bases from J; bases unmatched to any gene: 4. The CDR3 nucleotides read TGTGCCAGCAGCCTGACAGGGCGCACTGAAGCTTTCTTT. It yields the protein CASSLTGRTEAFF.

CDR3 loop: CASSHKTGFDYGYTF. Here the CDR3 DNA reads TGCGCCAGCAGCCATAAGACTGGGTTTGACTATGGCTACACCTTC. The V call is TRBV4-3, the J call TRBJ1-2; D unclear. Germline lookup yields CDR1 LGHNA and CDR2 YSLEER. This CDR3 comprises 15 residues. V was pared by 3 bases and J by 3 bases, with 14 bases between.

The J gene is TRBJ2-7, the V gene TRBV28; perhaps TRBD1 as D (5 bases). Trimming shortened V by 5 bases and J by 3 bases, and 23 bases separated the two germline ends. The CDR3 spans 17 residues. The germline CDR1 and CDR2 sequences are MDHEN and SYDVKM. CDR3 loop: CASSPRATVFVFYEQYF. The CDR3 DNA sequence: TGTGCCAGCAGTCCTCGTGCGACAGTCTTTGTATTCTACGAGCAGTACTTC.

The CDR3 sequence: CASSEAQGNSPLHF. DNA of the CDR3: TGTGCCAGCAGTGAAGCACAGGGAAATTCACCCCTCCACTTT. The chain uses TRBV6-1 and TRBJ1-6; a possible D gene is TRBD1 (6 bases). The germline gives CDR1 MNHNS, CDR2 SASEGT. V was trimmed by 0 bases and J by 7 bases, leaving 7 bases between them. CDR3 length equals 14 residues.

The chain combines TRBV12-3 or TRBV12-4 with TRBJ2-5; 9 bases fit TRBD1. The CDR3 length is 13 residues. V was pared by 5 bases and J by 4 bases, with 2 bases of the junction left unmatched. For the CDR3, the DNA is TGTGCCAGCAGTGCGGACAGGGGAGAGACCCAGTACTTC. Protein product: CASSADRGETQYF.

This chain uses TRBV14 with TRBJ2-1, with TRBD2 matching over 7 bases. Trimming took 4 bases from V and 1 from J; bases not matched to a gene: 10. Germline CDR1 reads SGHDN; CDR2 reads FVKESK. The CDR3 totals 17 residues. The CDR3 DNA reads as TGTGCCAGCAGCCGCGGGGGAGCGGGAAGATCCTACAATGAGCAGTTCTTC. Amino acids: CASSRGGAGRSYNEQFF.

The chain links TRBV3-1 (or the pseudogene TRBV3-2) to TRBJ1-2; 9 bases align to TRBD1. Germline assignment: CDR1 LGHDT and CDR2 YNNKEL (reference sequence). V lost 4 bases, J lost 5 bases, and 8 bases stayed unmatched. The CDR3 covers 15 residues. The CDR3 nucleotides read TGTGCCAGCAGCCTGGACAGGGGAGGGAGGTATGGCTACACCTTC. This translates into CASSLDRGGRYGYTF.